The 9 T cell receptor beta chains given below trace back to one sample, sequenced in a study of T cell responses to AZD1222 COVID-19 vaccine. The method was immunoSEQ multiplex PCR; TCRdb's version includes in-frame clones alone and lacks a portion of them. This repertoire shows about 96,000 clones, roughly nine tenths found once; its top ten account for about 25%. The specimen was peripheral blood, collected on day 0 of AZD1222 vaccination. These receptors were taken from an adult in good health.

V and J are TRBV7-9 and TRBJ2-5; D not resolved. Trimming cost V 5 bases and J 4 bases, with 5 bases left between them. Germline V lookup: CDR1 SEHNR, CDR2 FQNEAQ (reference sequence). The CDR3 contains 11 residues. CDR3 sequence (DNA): TGTGCCAGCAGCATCGGAGAGACCCAGTACTTC. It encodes CASSIGETQYF.

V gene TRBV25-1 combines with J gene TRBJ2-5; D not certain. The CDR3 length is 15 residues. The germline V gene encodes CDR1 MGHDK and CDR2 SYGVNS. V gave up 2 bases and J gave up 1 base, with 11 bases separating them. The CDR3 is CASSELSTRQETQYF. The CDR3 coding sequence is TGTGCCAGCAGTGAACTTAGCACTCGCCAAGAGACCCAGTACTTC.

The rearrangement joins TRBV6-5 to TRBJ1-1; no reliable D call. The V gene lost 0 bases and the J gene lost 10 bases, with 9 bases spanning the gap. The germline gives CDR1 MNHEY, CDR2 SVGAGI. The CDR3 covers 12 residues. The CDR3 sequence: CASSYSLDVAFF. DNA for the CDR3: TGTGCCAGCAGTTACTCCCTGGACGTAGCTTTCTTT.

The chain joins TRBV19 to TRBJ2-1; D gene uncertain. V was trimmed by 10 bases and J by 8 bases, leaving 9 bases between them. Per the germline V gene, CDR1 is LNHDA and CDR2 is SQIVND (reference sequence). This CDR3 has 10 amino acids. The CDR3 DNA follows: TGTGCCACCGGTAGCTATGAGCAGTTCTTC. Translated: CATGSYEQFF. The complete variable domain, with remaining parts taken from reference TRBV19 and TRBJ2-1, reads DGGITQSPKYLFRKEGQNVTLSCEQNLNHDAMYWYRQDPGQGLRLIYYSQIVNDFQKGDIAEGYSVSREKKESFPLTVTSAQKNPTAFYLCATGSYEQFFGPGTRLTVL.

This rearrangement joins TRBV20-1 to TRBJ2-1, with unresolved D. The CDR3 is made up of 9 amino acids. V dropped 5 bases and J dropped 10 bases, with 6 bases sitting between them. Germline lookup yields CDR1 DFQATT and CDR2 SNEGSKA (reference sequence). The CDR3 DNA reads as TGCAGTGCTTCGCCAGAGCAGTTCTTC. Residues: CSASPEQFF.

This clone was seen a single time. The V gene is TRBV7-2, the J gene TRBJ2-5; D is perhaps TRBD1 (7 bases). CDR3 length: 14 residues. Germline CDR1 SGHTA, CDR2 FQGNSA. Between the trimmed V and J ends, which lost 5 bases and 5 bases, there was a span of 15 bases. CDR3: CASSPGARGETQYF. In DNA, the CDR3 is TGTGCCAGCAGCCCGGGGGCCAGGGGGGAGACCCAGTACTTC. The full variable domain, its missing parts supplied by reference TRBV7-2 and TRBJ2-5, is GAGVSQSPSNKVTEKGKDVELRCDPISGHTALYWYRQSLGQGLEFLIYFQGNSAPDKSGLPSDRFSAERTGGSVSTLTIQRTQQEDSAVYLCASSPGARGETQYFGPGTRLLVL.

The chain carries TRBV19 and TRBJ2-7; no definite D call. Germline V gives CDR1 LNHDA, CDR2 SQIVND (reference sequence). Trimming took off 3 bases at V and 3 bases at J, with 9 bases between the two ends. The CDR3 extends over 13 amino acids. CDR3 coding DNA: TGTGCCAGTAGTATCAGTCAGCACTACGAGCAGTACTTC. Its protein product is CASSISQHYEQYF.

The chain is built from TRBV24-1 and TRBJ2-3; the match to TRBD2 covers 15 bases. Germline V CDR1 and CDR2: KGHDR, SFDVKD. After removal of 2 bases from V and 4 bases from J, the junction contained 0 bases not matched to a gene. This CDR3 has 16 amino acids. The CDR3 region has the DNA TGTGCCACCAGTGATTGGACTAGCGGGAGGGCAGATACGCAGTATTTT. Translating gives CATSDWTSGRADTQYF.

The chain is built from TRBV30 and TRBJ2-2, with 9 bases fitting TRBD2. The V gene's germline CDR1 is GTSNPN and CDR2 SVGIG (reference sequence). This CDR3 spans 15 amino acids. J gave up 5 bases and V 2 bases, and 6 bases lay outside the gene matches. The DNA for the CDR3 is TGTGCCTGGAGTTCGGCGGGAGGGGGGACCGGGGAGCTGTTTTTT. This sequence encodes CAWSSAGGGTGELFF.